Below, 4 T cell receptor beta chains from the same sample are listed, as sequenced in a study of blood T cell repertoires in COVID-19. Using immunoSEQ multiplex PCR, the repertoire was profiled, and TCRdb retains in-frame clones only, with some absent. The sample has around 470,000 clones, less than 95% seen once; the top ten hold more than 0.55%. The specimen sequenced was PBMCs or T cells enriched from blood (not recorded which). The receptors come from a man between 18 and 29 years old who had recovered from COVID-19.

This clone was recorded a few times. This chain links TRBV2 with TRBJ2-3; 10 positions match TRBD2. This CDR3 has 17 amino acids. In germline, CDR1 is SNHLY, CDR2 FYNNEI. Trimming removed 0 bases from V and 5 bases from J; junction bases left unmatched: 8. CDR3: CASSEALTSGDIDTQYF. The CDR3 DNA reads TGTGCCAGCAGTGAAGCGCTAACTAGCGGGGATATAGATACGCAGTATTTT.

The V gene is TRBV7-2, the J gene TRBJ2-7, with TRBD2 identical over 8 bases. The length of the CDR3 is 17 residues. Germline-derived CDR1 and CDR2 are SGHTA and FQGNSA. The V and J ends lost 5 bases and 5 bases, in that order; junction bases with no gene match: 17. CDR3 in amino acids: CASSIRGGGGAFHEQYF. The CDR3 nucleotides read TGTGCCAGCAGCATCCGGGGGGGAGGCGGGGCTTTCCACGAGCAGTACTTC.

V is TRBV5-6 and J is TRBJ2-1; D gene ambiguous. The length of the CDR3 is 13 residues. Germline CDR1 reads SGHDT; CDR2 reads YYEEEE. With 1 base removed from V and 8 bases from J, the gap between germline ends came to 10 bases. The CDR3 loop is CASSLLVEYEQFF. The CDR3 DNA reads TGTGCCAGCAGCTTGTTAGTGGAGTATGAGCAGTTCTTC. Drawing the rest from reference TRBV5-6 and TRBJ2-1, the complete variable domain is DAGVTQSPTHLIKTRGQQVTLRCSPKSGHDTVSWYQQALGQGPQFIFQYYEEEERQRGNFPDRFSGHQFPNYSSELNVNALLLGDSALYLCASSLLVEYEQFFGPGTRLTVL.

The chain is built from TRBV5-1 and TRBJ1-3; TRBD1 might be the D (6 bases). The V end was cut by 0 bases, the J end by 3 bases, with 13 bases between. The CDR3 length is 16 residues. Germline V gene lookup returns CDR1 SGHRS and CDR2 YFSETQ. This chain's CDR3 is CASSLAGGAHGNTIYF. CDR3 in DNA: TGCGCCAGCAGCTTGGCCGGGGGGGCGCATGGAAACACCATATATTTT.